A selection of T cell receptor beta chains follows, all from one sample in a study of cytomegalovirus exposure and HLA in healthy donors. Repertoires were generated with immunoSEQ multiplex PCR, while TCRdb's copy carries only in-frame clones and drops some. Of 140,000 to 150,000 clones in the sample, around 84% were seen once. Sequencing was performed on PBMCs. The receptor source for this set is a boy between 2 and 10 years old in good health and CMV-seronegative. CDR3s include the opening cysteine and the closing phenylalanine or tryptophan. Each record gives: clone size, D gene, CDR3 length, J gene, V gene, CDR3 protein, CDR3 DNA. A D gene is named only where the DNA matches it firmly. Only some rows state a clone size, as once, few, many or a class for expanded clones.

size: -
D: -
length: 14
J: TRBJ2-3
V: TRBV29-1
CDR3: CSVEVGQPGDTQYF
DNA: TGCAGCGTTGAAGTTGGACAGCCCGGGGATACGCAGTATTTT

size: -
D: -
length: 14
J: TRBJ2-3
V: TRBV9
CDR3: CASSADSLVLTQYF
DNA: TGTGCCAGCAGCGCCGACTCACTAGTACTTACGCAGTATTTT

size: few
D: -
length: 13
J: TRBJ1-1
V: TRBV10-3
CDR3: CAINAAGATEAFF
DNA: TGTGCCATCAATGCGGCGGGGGCCACTGAAGCTTTCTTT

size: -
D: TRBD1
length: 15
J: TRBJ1-4
V: TRBV5-4
CDR3: CASSLGGQGDEKLFF
DNA: TGTGCCAGCAGCTTGGGGGGGCAGGGGGATGAAAAACTGTTTTTT

size: once
D: -
length: 15
J: TRBJ2-3
V: TRBV4-1
CDR3: CASSQDSIPTDTQYF
DNA: TGCGCCAGCAGCCAAGATTCCATCCCCACAGATACGCAGTATTTT

size: -
D: TRBD1
length: 19
J: TRBJ1-4
V: TRBV30
CDR3: CAWSPTGQGAFGGNEKLFF
DNA: TGTGCCTGGAGTCCAACGGGACAGGGGGCGTTTGGGGGGAATGAAAAACTGTTTTTT

size: -
D: -
length: 14
J: TRBJ2-7
V: TRBV2
CDR3: CACSRDTRSYEQYF
DNA: TGTGCCTGTTCCCGGGACACCCGCTCCTACGAGCAGTACTTC

size: -
D: TRBD1
length: 15
J: TRBJ2-7
V: TRBV6-1
CDR3: CASSDRQGYSYEQYF
DNA: TGCGCCAGCAGTGATAGACAGGGCTACTCCTACGAGCAGTACTTC

size: -
D: -
length: 12
J: TRBJ2-7
V: TRBV6-6
CDR3: CASSYEAYEQYF
DNA: TGTGCCAGCAGTTATGAGGCATACGAGCAGTACTTC

size: -
D: -
length: 14
J: TRBJ2-5
V: TRBV4-3
CDR3: CASSFNGQGETQYF
DNA: TGCGCCAGCAGTTTCAACGGCCAGGGGGAGACCCAGTACTTC

size: -
D: TRBD1
length: 14
J: TRBJ1-5
V: TRBV19
CDR3: CASSIRTGDQPQHF
DNA: TGTGCCAGTAGTATTAGGACAGGAGATCAGCCCCAGCATTTT

size: -
D: -
length: 16
J: TRBJ2-4
V: TRBV2
CDR3: CASNPGHRLAKNIQYF
DNA: TGTGCCAGCAATCCGGGACACCGGTTAGCCAAAAACATTCAGTACTTC

size: -
D: TRBD1
length: 13
J: TRBJ1-1
V: TRBV6-5
CDR3: CASSRDRATEAFF
DNA: TGTGCCAGCAGCAGGGACAGGGCGACTGAAGCTTTCTTT

size: -
D: -
length: 17
J: TRBJ2-2
V: TRBV2
CDR3: CASGSPPEWRDPGELFF
DNA: TGTGCCAGCGGTTCACCCCCGGAATGGAGGGACCCCGGGGAGCTGTTTTTT

size: -
D: -
length: 14
J: TRBJ1-5
V: TRBV6-5
CDR3: CASSRRVLDQPQHF
DNA: TGTGCCAGCAGCCGCCGGGTTTTAGATCAGCCCCAGCATTTT

size: -
D: -
length: 16
J: TRBJ1-6
V: TRBV5-1
CDR3: CASSLGGGKGNSPLHF
DNA: TGCGCCAGCAGCTTGGGAGGCGGTAAAGGTAATTCACCCCTCCACTTT

size: -
D: -
length: 13
J: TRBJ1-2
V: TRBV5-4
CDR3: CASSFTGTHGYTF
DNA: TGTGCCAGCAGCTTCACAGGGACCCATGGCTACACCTTC

size: -
D: -
length: 13
J: TRBJ2-7
V: TRBV1
CDR3: CTSSQPLTGGQYF
DNA: TGCACCAGCAGCCAACCCTTGACAGGGGGGCAGTACTTC

size: few
D: -
length: 15
J: TRBJ1-4
V: TRBV6-1
CDR3: CASSPRGTGNEKLFF
DNA: TGTGCCAGCAGTCCACGTGGTACGGGTAATGAAAAACTGTTTTTT

size: -
D: TRBD1
length: 15
J: TRBJ1-2
V: TRBV9
CDR3: CASSVSQGAYYGYTF
DNA: TGTGCCAGCAGCGTTAGTCAGGGGGCGTACTATGGCTACACCTTC

size: -
D: TRBD2
length: 15
J: TRBJ2-3
V: TRBV11-2
CDR3: CASSLGAGGVDTQYF
DNA: TGTGCCAGCAGCTTAGGAGCGGGGGGGGTAGATACGCAGTATTTT

size: -
D: TRBD1
length: 12
J: TRBJ1-6
V: TRBV6-6
CDR3: CASRRTGREVHF
DNA: TGTGCCAGCAGACGGACAGGGCGCGAGGTCCACTTT

size: -
D: TRBD2
length: 16
J: TRBJ2-3
V: TRBV4-1
CDR3: CASRYRGGGRTDTQYF
DNA: TGCGCCAGCCGATATCGGGGGGGTGGGCGCACAGATACGCAGTATTTT

size: -
D: TRBD2
length: 15
J: TRBJ2-3
V: TRBV5-4
CDR3: CASSLIGLAGDTQYF
DNA: TGTGCCAGCAGCTTGATAGGACTAGCGGGAGATACGCAGTATTTT

size: -
D: TRBD1
length: 15
J: TRBJ2-3
V: TRBV2
CDR3: CASRDRGRSTDTQYF
DNA: TGTGCCAGCCGGGACAGGGGGCGGTCGACAGATACGCAGTATTTT

size: -
D: -
length: 14
J: TRBJ2-4
V: TRBV6-1
CDR3: CASSELLAKNIQYF
DNA: TGTGCCAGCAGTGAACTCCTAGCCAAAAACATTCAGTACTTC

size: -
D: TRBD2
length: 15
J: TRBJ2-7
V: TRBV28
CDR3: CASSLLAGRFSEQYF
DNA: TGTGCCAGCAGTTTACTAGCGGGACGGTTTAGCGAGCAGTACTTC

size: -
D: -
length: 13
J: TRBJ2-1
V: TRBV5-1
CDR3: CASSLSLVGEQFF
DNA: TGCGCCAGCAGCTTAAGCTTGGTTGGTGAGCAGTTCTTC

size: -
D: TRBD1
length: 14
J: TRBJ1-2
V: TRBV2
CDR3: CASSAPGTGYGYTF
DNA: TGTGCCAGCAGTGCCCCCGGGACAGGGTACGGCTACACCTTC

size: once
D: TRBD1
length: 16
J: TRBJ1-5
V: TRBV28
CDR3: CASSFGQGGSNQPQHF
DNA: TGTGCCAGCAGTTTCGGCCAGGGGGGCAGCAATCAGCCCCAGCATTTT

size: -
D: -
length: 14
J: TRBJ2-3
V: TRBV2
CDR3: CASSWGRSTDTQYF
DNA: TGTGCCAGCAGTTGGGGCAGAAGCACAGATACGCAGTATTTT

size: -
D: -
length: 14
J: TRBJ1-1
V: TRBV12-5
CDR3: CASVLAGSWTEAFF
DNA: TGTGCTAGTGTTCTCGCGGGCTCGTGGACTGAAGCTTTCTTT

size: few
D: TRBD1
length: 15
J: TRBJ1-5
V: TRBV28
CDR3: CASSYTGGWGQPQHF
DNA: TGTGCCAGCAGTTACACAGGGGGCTGGGGACAGCCCCAGCATTTT

size: -
D: -
length: 15
J: TRBJ2-2
V: TRBV5-6
CDR3: CASSIQGGYTGELFF
DNA: TGTGCCAGCAGCATCCAAGGGGGATACACCGGGGAGCTGTTTTTT

size: -
D: -
length: 14
J: TRBJ1-5
V: TRBV2
CDR3: CASRDRAYNQPQHF
DNA: TGTGCCAGCAGGGACAGAGCCTACAATCAGCCCCAGCATTTT

size: -
D: TRBD1
length: 13
J: TRBJ2-7
V: TRBV6-5
CDR3: CASSLGQVYEQYF
DNA: TGTGCCAGCAGCCTCGGACAGGTCTACGAGCAGTACTTC

size: -
D: TRBD1
length: 17
J: TRBJ2-6
V: TRBV7-3
CDR3: CASSLRTGVTGANVLTF
DNA: TGTGCCAGCAGCTTAAGGACAGGGGTGACTGGGGCCAACGTCCTGACTTTC

size: -
D: TRBD1
length: 18
J: TRBJ1-6
V: TRBV15
CDR3: CATSSGGRDRGWNSPLHF
DNA: TGTGCCACCAGCAGTGGGGGCCGAGACAGGGGATGGAATTCACCCCTCCACTTT

size: once
D: TRBD2
length: 16
J: TRBJ2-1
V: TRBV5-4
CDR3: CASSPRLAGDYNEQFF
DNA: TGTGCCAGCAGCCCTCGACTAGCGGGGGACTACAATGAGCAGTTCTTC

size: -
D: TRBD2
length: 20
J: TRBJ2-1
V: TRBV2
CDR3: CASSFDQGTSGGPPYNEQFF
DNA: TGTGCCAGCAGTTTCGACCAAGGGACTAGCGGGGGTCCTCCCTACAATGAGCAGTTCTTC

size: -
D: TRBD1
length: 18
J: TRBJ2-2
V: TRBV9
CDR3: CASSARPGQIENTGELFF
DNA: TGTGCCAGCAGCGCTAGACCGGGACAGATAGAGAACACCGGGGAGCTGTTTTTT

size: few
D: -
length: 13
J: TRBJ2-7
V: TRBV30
CDR3: CASRESSSYEQYF
DNA: TGTGCCTCCCGCGAGTCAAGCTCCTACGAGCAGTACTTC

size: -
D: -
length: 14
J: TRBJ2-7
V: TRBV11-2
CDR3: CASSPSTGSGGQYF
DNA: TGTGCCAGCAGCCCATCGACAGGTTCCGGAGGGCAGTACTTC

size: medium-sized
D: -
length: 15
J: TRBJ1-1
V: TRBV5-4
CDR3: CASSLRQTGNTEAFF
DNA: TGTGCCAGCAGCTTGAGGCAGACAGGGAACACTGAAGCTTTCTTT

size: -
D: TRBD2
length: 16
J: TRBJ2-1
V: TRBV7-9
CDR3: CASSPRTSGGRNEQFF
DNA: TGTGCCAGCAGCCCAAGAACCTCGGGAGGGCGGAATGAGCAGTTCTTC

size: -
D: -
length: 14
J: TRBJ2-5
V: TRBV9
CDR3: CASSVAGNQETQYF
DNA: TGTGCCAGCAGCGTAGCCGGGAACCAAGAGACCCAGTACTTC

size: -
D: -
length: 15
J: TRBJ1-5
V: TRBV2
CDR3: CASSERGAFNQPQHF
DNA: TGTGCCAGCAGTGAACGTGGGGCGTTTAATCAGCCCCAGCATTTT

size: -
D: TRBD1
length: 20
J: TRBJ2-6
V: TRBV11-3
CDR3: CASSFQVSGTGLSGANVLTF
DNA: TGTGCCAGCAGCTTCCAAGTCTCCGGGACAGGGCTCTCTGGGGCCAACGTCCTGACTTTC

size: -
D: -
length: 16
J: TRBJ2-5
V: TRBV7-8
CDR3: CASSLASVQLRETQYF
DNA: TGTGCCAGCAGCTTAGCGAGCGTCCAATTGCGGGAGACCCAGTACTTC

size: -
D: -
length: 14
J: TRBJ1-3
V: TRBV5-1
CDR3: CASSFDITRNTIYF
DNA: TGCGCCAGCAGCTTTGACATAACGCGAAACACCATATATTTT

size: -
D: TRBD2
length: 21
J: TRBJ2-3
V: TRBV4-3
CDR3: CASSQKVGVGGLGRGPDTQYF
DNA: TGCGCCAGCAGCCAAAAAGTCGGGGTCGGAGGACTAGGAAGGGGCCCAGATACGCAGTATTTT

size: -
D: -
length: 14
J: TRBJ2-7
V: TRBV5-8
CDR3: CASSWGHSSYEQYF
DNA: TGTGCCAGCAGCTGGGGACACTCGTCCTACGAGCAGTACTTC

size: -
D: TRBD2
length: 16
J: TRBJ2-2
V: TRBV10-3
CDR3: CAISGLAGGLTGELFF
DNA: TGTGCCATCAGCGGACTAGCGGGGGGGCTGACCGGGGAGCTGTTTTTT

size: -
D: -
length: 14
J: TRBJ2-3
V: TRBV5-6
CDR3: CASSLAGVPDTQYF
DNA: TGCGCCAGCAGCTTGGCAGGGGTCCCAGATACGCAGTATTTT